This section outlines one TCR beta chain sequence together with its context. No antigen is known for it. The CDR3 is 16 residues long. From germline, CDR1 is SGHVT and CDR2 SQSDAQ. V was cut by 3 bases and J by 2 bases, with 14 bases left in between. TCRdb redid the calling of the 5' RACE reads with MiXCR, one entry per CDR3 protein. The repertoire holds over 130,000 distinct CDR3 sequences, with roughly 44% as singletons. This record comes from a study of CD8 T cells in ankylosing spondylitis. Study results and limitations: A motif in TCR beta, a set of about eight highly homologous variants, appeared characteristic of ankylosing spondylitis blood. Within peripheral blood, clones linked to disease were CD8+ and relatively rare.

The specimen was synovial fluid, either unsorted or a sorted T cell fraction (not recorded which). The V call is TRBV7-4, the J call TRBJ1-5; D is uncertain. This sequence originates from a male donor with ankylosing spondylitis. The CDR3 sequence is CASSFSRTAGNQPQHF. The DNA of the CDR3 is TGTGCCAGCAGCTTTTCCCGGACGGCCGGCAATCAGCCCCAGCATTTT. The full variable domain, with the rest looked up from reference TRBV7-4 and TRBJ1-5, is GAGVSQSPRYKVAKRGRDVALRCDSISGHVTLYWYRQTLGQGSEVLTYSQSDAQRDKSGRPSGRFSAERPERSVSTLKIQRTEQGDSAVYLCASSFSRTAGNQPQHFGDGTRLSIL.